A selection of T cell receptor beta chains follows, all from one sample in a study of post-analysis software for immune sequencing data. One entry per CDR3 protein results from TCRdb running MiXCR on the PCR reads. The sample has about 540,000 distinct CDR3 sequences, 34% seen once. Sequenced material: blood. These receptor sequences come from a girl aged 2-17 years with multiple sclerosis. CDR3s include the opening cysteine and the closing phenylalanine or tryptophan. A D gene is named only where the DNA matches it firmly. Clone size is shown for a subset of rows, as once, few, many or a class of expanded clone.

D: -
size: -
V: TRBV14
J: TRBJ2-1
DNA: TGTGCCAGCAGCCTACGCAGGGGCCCAATGAGCTCCTACAATGAGCAGTTCTTC
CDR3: CASSLRRGPMSSYNEQFF

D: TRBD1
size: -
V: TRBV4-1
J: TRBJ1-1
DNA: TGCGCCAGCAGCACCCCGGGACAGGGGGCTGTAGCTTTCTTT
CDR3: CASSTPGQGAVAFF

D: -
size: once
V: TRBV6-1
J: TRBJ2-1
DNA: TGTGCCAGCAGTGAACTCGGGGGATATGACAATGAGCAGTTCTTC
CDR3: CASSELGGYDNEQFF

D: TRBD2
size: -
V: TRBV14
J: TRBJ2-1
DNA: TGTGCCAGCAGCCTTCGCCGTAGCGGGGGGGTATCGGAGCAGTTCTTC
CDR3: CASSLRRSGGVSEQFF

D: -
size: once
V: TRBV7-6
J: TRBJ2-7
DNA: TGTGCCAGCAGCTTAAAGCCGTCCGGCGCCGGCTACGAGCAGTACTTC
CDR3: CASSLKPSGAGYEQYF

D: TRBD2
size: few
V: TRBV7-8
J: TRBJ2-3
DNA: TGTGCCAGCAGCCCAGGACTAGCGGGGGGCGATACGCAGTATTTT
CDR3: CASSPGLAGGDTQYF

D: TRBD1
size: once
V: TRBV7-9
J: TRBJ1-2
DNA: TGTGCCAGCAGTCCGACAGGGCCTACTAACCATGGCTACACCTTC
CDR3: CASSPTGPTNHGYTF

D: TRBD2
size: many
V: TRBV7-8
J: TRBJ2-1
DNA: TGTGCCAGCAGCTTAGCGCTAGCGGGGGTTCCCCGCGAGCAGTTCTTC
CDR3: CASSLALAGVPREQFF

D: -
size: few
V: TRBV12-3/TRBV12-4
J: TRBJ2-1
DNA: TGTGCCAGCAGTCCACAGGGTGTTAAGTTCTTC
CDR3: CASSPQGVKFF

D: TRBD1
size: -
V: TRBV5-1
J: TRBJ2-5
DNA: TGCGCCAGCAGCTTCGGGACGACAGGGGAGACCCAGTACTTC
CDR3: CASSFGTTGETQYF

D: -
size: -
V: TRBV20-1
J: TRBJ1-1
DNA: TGCAGTGCTAGAGACCTGTTGGGGAACACTGAAGCTTTCTTT
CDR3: CSARDLLGNTEAFF

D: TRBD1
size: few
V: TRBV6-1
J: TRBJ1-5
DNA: TGTGCCAGCAGCCATGCCCGTCCTGGAGGGACAGGGTTAAGTCAGCCCCAGCATTTT
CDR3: CASSHARPGGTGLSQPQHF

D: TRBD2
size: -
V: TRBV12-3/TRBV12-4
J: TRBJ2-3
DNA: TGTGCCAGCAGTTTAAGACTAGCGGAGACCCCAGATACGCAGTATTTT
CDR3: CASSLRLAETPDTQYF

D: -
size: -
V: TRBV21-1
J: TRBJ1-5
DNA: TGTGCCAGCAACTGTGGGGGCAGGATTTATCAGCCCCAGCATTTT
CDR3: CASNCGGRIYQPQHF

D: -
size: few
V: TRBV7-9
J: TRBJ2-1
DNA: TGTGCCAGCAGCTTAGGCTCCCTCGGTGGGTACAATGAGCAGTTCTTC
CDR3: CASSLGSLGGYNEQFF

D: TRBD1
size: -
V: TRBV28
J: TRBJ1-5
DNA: TGTGCCAGTACCCACAGGGGGCGAGGCAATCAGCCCCAGCATTTT
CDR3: CASTHRGRGNQPQHF

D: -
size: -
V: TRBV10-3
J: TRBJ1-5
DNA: TGTGCCACCGGACGCGATAGCAATCAGCCCCAGCATTTT
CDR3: CATGRDSNQPQHF

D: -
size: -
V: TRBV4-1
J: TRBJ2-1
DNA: TGCGCCAGCAGCCAAGTAGGCCGGGATGAGCAGTTCTTC
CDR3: CASSQVGRDEQFF

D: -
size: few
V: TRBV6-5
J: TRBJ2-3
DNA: TGTGCCAGCAGTTACTTTGGGCGGGGTAGCACAGATACGCAGTATTTT
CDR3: CASSYFGRGSTDTQYF

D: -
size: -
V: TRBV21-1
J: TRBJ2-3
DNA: TGTGCCAGCAGCAAAGTCGGTCTAGCGGGGGCTTTCACAGATACGCAGTATTTT
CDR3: CASSKVGLAGAFTDTQYF

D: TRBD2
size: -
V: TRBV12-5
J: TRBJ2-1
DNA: TGTGCTAGTGGTTTGAGCGGGGGTCGCTCAAATGAGCAGTTCTTC
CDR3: CASGLSGGRSNEQFF

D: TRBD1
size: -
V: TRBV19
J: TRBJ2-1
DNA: TGTGCCAGTAGTATTCTAGTGGGGGACAGGAGTTCCAATGAGCAGTTCTTC
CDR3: CASSILVGDRSSNEQFF

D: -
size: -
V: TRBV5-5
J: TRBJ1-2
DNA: TGTGCCAGCAGCTTGGAAGGATGGCTCGCCATCCCCGGGTATGGCTACACCTTC
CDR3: CASSLEGWLAIPGYGYTF

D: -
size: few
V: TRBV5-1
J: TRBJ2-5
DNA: TGCGCCAGCAGCCCCCCCGGGTCAAGCGAGACCCAGTACTTC
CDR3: CASSPPGSSETQYF

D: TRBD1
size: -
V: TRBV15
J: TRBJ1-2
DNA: TGTGCCACCAGCGGGACAGGGGGCGCGAGAAGCTATGGCTACACCTTC
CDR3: CATSGTGGARSYGYTF

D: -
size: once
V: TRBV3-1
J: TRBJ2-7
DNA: TGTGCCAGCAGCTTCGAGGGGGGCGAGCAGTACTTC
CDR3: CASSFEGGEQYF

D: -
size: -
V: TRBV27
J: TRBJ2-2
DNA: TGTGCCAGCAGTTCGGACCCTCAAGGGAGCACCGGGGAGCTGTTTTTT
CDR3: CASSSDPQGSTGELFF

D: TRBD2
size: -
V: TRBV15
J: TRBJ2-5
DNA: TGTGCCACCAGCAGAGTACGGCCAAGCGGGGGGCCCCAAGAGACCCAGTACTTC
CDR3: CATSRVRPSGGPQETQYF

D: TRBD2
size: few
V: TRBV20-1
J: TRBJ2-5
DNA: TGCAGTGCTAGAGATGGGAAGCGGGGGGGCCAAAAGACCCAGTACTTC
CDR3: CSARDGKRGGQKTQYF

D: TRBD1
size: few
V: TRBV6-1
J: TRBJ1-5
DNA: TGTGCCAGCAGTGAAGCGGGGGACAGAATACTCAATCAGCCCCAGCATTTT
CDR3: CASSEAGDRILNQPQHF

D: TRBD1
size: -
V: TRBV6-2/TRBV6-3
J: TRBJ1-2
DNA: TGTGCCAGCAGCCTGGACAGGGCCCCGCTTAACTATGGCTACACCTTC
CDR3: CASSLDRAPLNYGYTF

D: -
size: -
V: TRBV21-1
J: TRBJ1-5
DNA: TGTGCCAGCAGCAAAGTTCTAGGATCGGGGCAGCCCCAGCATTTT
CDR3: CASSKVLGSGQPQHF